This record covers a single T cell receptor (beta chain). Assay used: immunoSEQ multiplex PCR; TCRdb lists only in-frame clones, some missing. The table lists 200,000 to 250,000 clones, 85% to 90% of them singletons. The sample is drawn from a study of blood T cell repertoires in COVID-19. Overall study: Sources were T cells, B-cell-depleted T cells, or PBMCs; the material itself was cDNA or gDNA.

CDR1 is SGDLS, CDR2 YYNGEE, per germline. Trimming removed 8 bases at V and 6 bases at J, with 7 bases between. The CDR3 covers 10 residues. The sample was peripheral blood. The receptor was derived from a man aged 55 to 70 who had recovered from COVID-19. V is TRBV9 and J is TRBJ2-3; a possible D gene is TRBD2 (5 bases). The DNA for the CDR3 is TGTGCCAGGCCGGGGGATACGCAGTATTTT. Translated, it gives CARPGDTQYF.